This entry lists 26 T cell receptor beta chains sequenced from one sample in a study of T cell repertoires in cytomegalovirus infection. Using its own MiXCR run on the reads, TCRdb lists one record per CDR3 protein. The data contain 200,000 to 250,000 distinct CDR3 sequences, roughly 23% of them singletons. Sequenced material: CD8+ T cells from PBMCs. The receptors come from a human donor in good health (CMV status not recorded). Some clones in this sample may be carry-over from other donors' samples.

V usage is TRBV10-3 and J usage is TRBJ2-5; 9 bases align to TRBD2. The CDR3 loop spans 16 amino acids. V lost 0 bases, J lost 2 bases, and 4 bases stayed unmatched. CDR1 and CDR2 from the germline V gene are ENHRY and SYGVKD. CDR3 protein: CAISESLAGTQETQYF. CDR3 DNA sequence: TGTGCCATCAGTGAGTCTCTAGCGGGGACACAAGAGACCCAGTACTTC.

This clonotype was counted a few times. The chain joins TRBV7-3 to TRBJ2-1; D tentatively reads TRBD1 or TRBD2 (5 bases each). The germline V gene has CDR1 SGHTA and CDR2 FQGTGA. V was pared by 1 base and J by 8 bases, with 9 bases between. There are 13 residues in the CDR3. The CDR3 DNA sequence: TGTGCCAGCAGCTTAAGGGGGTTAGATGAGCAGTTCTTC. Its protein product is CASSLRGLDEQFF.

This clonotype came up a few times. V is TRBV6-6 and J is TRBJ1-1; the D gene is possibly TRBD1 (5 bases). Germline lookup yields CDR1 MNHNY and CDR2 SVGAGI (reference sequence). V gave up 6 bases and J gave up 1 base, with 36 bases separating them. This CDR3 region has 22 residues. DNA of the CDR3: TGTGCCAGCAGCCCGTATGCAAGCGTTTTTTTCCAGGGCGGAGGCGGGAACACTGAAGCTTTCTTT. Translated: CASSPYASVFFQGGGGNTEAFF.

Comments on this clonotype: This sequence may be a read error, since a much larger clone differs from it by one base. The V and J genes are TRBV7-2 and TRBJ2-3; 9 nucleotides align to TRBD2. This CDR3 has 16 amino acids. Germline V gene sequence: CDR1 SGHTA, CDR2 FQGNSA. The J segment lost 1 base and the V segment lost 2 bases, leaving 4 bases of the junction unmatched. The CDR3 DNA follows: TGTACCAGCAGCTTATGGGCTAGCGGGGGCACAGATACGCAGTATTTT. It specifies CTSSLWASGGTDTQYF. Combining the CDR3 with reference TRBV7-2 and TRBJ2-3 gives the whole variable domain GAGVSQSPSNKVTEKGKDVELRCDPISGHTALYWYRQSLGQGLEFLIYFQGNSAPDKSGLPSDRFSAERTGGSVSTLTIQRTQQEDSAVYLCTSSLWASGGTDTQYFGPGTRLTVL.

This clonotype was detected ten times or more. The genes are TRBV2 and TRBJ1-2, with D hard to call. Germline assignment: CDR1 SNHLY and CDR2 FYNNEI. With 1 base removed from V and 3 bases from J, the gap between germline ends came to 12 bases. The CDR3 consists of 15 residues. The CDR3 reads CASSEERASDYGYTF. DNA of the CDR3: TGTGCCAGCAGTGAAGAGAGGGCTTCTGACTATGGCTACACCTTC.

CDR3 coding DNA: TGTGCCAGCAGGCGTACAGGGTCGGGAAACACCATATATTTT. Residues: CASRRTGSGNTIYF. V usage is TRBV14 and J usage is TRBJ1-3, with D possibly being TRBD1 (6 bases). The ends were cut back, 6 bases at V and 4 bases at J, with 13 bases in the middle. The CDR3 has 14 amino acids. Per germline, CDR1 SGHDN and CDR2 FVKESK.

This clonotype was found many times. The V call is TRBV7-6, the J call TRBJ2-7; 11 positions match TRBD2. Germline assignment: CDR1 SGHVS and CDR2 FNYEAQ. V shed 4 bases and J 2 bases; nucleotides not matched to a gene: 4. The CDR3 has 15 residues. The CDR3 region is CASSSLAGGAYEQYF. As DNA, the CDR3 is TGTGCCAGCAGCTCTCTAGCGGGGGGCGCCTACGAGCAGTACTTC.

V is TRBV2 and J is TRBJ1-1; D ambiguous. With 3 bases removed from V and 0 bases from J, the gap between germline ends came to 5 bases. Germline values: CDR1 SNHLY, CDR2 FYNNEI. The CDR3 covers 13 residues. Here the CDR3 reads CASSDWVNTEAFF. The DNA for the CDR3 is TGTGCCAGCAGTGACTGGGTGAACACTGAAGCTTTCTTT.

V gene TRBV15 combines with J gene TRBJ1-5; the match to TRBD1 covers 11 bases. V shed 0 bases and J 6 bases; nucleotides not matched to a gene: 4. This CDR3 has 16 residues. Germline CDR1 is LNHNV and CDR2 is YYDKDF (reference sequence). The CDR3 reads CATSRDGQGAGQPQHF. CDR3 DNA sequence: TGTGCCACCAGCAGAGATGGACAGGGGGCTGGTCAGCCCCAGCATTTT.

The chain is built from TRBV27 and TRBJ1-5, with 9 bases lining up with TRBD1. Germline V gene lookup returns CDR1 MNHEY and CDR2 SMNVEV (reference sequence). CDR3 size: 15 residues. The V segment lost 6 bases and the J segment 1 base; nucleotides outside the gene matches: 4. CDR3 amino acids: CASRGGQGSNQPQHF. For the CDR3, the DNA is TGTGCCAGCAGGGGGGGACAGGGAAGCAATCAGCCCCAGCATTTT.

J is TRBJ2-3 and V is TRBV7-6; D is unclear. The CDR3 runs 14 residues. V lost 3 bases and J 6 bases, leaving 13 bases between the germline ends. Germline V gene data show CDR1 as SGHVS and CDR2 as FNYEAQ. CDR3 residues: CASSFGSSPDTQYF. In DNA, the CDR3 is TGTGCCAGCAGCTTTGGTTCCTCCCCCGATACGCAGTATTTT.

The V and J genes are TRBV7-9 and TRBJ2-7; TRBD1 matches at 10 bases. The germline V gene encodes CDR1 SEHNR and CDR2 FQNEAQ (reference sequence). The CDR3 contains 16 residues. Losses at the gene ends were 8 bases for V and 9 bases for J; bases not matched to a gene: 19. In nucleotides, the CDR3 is TGTGCCAGCGCGGGACAGGGGTATCCCTCGGATCACGGGCAGTACTTC. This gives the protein CASAGQGYPSDHGQYF.

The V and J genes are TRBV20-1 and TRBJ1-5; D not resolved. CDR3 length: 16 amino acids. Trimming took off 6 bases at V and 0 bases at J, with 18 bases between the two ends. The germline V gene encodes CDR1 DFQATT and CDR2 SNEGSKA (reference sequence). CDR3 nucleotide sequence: TGCAGTGCGCGAGCGGCGGCGTCAAATAGCAATCAGCCCCAGCATTTT. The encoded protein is CSARAAASNSNQPQHF.

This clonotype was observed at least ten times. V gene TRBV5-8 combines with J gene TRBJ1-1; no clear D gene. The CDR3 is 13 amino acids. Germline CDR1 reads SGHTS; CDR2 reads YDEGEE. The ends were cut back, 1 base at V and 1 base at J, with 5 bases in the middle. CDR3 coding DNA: TGTGCCAGCAGCTTGTACCCGAACACTGAAGCTTTCTTT. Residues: CASSLYPNTEAFF.

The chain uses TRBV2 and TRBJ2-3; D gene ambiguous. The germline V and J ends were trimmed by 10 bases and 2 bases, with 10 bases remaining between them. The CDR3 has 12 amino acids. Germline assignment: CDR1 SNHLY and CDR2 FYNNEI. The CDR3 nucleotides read TGTGCCACCTCGACAAACACAGATACGCAGTATTTT. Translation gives CATSTNTDTQYF.

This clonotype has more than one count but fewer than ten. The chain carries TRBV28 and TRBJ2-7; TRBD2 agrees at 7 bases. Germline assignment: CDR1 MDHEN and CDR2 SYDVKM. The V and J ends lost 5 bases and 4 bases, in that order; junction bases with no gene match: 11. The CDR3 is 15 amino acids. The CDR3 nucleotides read TGTGCCAGCAGTCCTCAGTGGGGGGGGTTTTACGAGCAGTACTTC. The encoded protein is CASSPQWGGFYEQYF. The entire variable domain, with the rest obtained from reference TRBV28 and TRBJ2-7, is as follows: DVKVTQSSRYLVKRTGEKVFLECVQDMDHENMFWYRQDPGLGLRLIYFSYDVKMKEKGDIPEGYSVSREKKERFSLILESASTNQTSMYLCASSPQWGGFYEQYFGPGTRLTVT.

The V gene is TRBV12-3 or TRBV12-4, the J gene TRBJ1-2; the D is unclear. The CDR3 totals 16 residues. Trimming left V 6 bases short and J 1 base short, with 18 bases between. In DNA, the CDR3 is TGTGCCAGCAGCCCCATCTTAGCCCCCTTTAACTATGGCTACACCTTC. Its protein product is CASSPILAPFNYGYTF.

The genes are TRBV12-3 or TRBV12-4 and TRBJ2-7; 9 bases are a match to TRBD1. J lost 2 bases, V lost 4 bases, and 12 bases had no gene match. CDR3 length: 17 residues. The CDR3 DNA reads TGTGCCAGCAGTTCCTCCGGGGACAGGGAGAGGGCCTACGAGCAGTACTTC. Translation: CASSSSGDRERAYEQYF.

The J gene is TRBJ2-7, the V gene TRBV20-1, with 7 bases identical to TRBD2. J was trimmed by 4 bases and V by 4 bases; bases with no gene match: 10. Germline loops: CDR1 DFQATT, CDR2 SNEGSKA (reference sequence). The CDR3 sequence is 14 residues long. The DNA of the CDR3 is TGCAGTGCTAATACTCCCGGGACTAATTACGAGCAGTACTTC. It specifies CSANTPGTNYEQYF.

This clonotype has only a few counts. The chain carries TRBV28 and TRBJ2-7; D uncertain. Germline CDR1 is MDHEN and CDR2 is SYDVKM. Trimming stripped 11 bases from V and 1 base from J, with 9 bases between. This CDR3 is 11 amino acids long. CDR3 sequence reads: CASHGSYEQYF. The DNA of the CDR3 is TGTGCCTCCCACGGGTCCTACGAGCAGTACTTC.

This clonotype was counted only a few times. The CDR3 DNA follows: TGCGCCAGCAGCTTGGGTTTGGGCGGCTCCTACAATGAGCAGTTCTTC. The encoded protein is CASSLGLGGSYNEQFF. This sequence joins TRBV5-1 and TRBJ2-1; unclear D gene. V lost 0 bases to trimming and J lost 0 bases, with 10 bases between them. The CDR3 runs to 16 residues. CDR1 is SGHRS and CDR2 is YFSETQ in the germline V gene.

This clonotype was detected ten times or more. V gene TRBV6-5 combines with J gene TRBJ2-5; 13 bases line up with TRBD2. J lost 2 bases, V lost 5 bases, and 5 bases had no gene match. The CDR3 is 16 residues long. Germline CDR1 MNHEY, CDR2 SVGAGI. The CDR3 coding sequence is TGTGCCAGCAGTCACGGGACTAGCGGGGTACAAGAGACCCAGTACTTC. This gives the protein CASSHGTSGVQETQYF.

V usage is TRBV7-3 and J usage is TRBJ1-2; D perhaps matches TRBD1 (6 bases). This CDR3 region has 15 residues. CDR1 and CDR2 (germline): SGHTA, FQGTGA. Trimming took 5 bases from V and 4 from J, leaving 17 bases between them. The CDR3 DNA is TGTGCCAGCAGCGCCTCCGGGACATCTGGCTATGGCTACACCTTC. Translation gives CASSASGTSGYGYTF.

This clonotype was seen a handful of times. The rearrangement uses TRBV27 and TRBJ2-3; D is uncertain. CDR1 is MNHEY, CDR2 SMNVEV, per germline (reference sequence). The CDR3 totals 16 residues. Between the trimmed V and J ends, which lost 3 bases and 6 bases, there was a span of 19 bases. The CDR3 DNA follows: TGTGCCAGCAGTTTCACAGTAAAGTTTGGGCGCGATACGCAGTATTTT. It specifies CASSFTVKFGRDTQYF.

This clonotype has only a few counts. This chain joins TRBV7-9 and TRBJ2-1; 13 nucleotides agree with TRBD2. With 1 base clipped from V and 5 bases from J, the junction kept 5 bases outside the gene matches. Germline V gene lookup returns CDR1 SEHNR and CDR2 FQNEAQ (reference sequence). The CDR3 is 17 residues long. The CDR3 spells CASSLVTSGGADNEQFF. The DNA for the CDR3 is TGTGCCAGCAGCTTAGTAACTAGCGGGGGGGCCGACAATGAGCAGTTCTTC.

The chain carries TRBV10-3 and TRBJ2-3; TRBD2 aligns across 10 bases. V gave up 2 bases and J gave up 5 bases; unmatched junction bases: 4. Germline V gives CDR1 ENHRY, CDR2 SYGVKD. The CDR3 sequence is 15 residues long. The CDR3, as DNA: TGTGCCATCAGTGAGATCCTAGCGGGGGAAGATACGCAGTATTTT. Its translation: CAISEILAGEDTQYF.